What follows are 23 T cell receptor beta chains derived from one specimen sequenced in a study of tumor and adjacent non-tumor tissue in lung cancer. A modified ARM-PCR protocol with three rounds of nested PCR amplified TCRbeta. Via MiXCR, TCRdb re-called the multiplex PCR reads, giving one row per CDR3 protein. This sample has around 50,000 distinct CDR3 sequences; under 75% occur once, and the top ten carry approximately 31%. RNA was extracted from bulk tissue without any cell sorting. More than 3 cm separated this lung sample from the edge of the tumor. The material sequenced was distant non-tumor lung tissue. These receptor sequences come from a woman in her seventies with non-small cell lung cancer.

Worth noting for this clonotype: A read error may account for a junction end that differs from germline. This chain connects TRBV4-1 to TRBJ2-7; the match to TRBD2 covers 8 bases. Looked up from germline, CDR1 is MGHRA and CDR2 is YSYEKL. The CDR3 is 16 amino acids. The chain's CDR3 is CASNQRAGVSTYEQYF. CDR3 in DNA: TGTGCCAGCAACCAGAGAGCGGGAGTGTCTACCTACGAGCAGTACTTC.

About this clonotype itself: Given a much more abundant clone one base away, this may be a read error. The chain couples TRBV7-9 to TRBJ2-3, with 10 positions matching TRBD2. This CDR3 is built from 13 residues. Germline loops: CDR1 SEHNR, CDR2 FQNEAQ (reference sequence). V shed 11 bases and J 2 bases; nucleotides not matched to a gene: 4. Here the CDR3 DNA reads TGTGCCGGGACTAGCGAAAACACAGATACGCAGTATTTT. This translates into CAGTSENTDTQYF. The whole variable domain, filled in from reference TRBV7-9 and TRBJ2-3, reads DTGVSQNPRHKITKRGQNVTFRCDPISEHNRLYWYRQTLGQGPEFLTYFQNEAQLEKSRLLSDRFSAERPKGSFSTLEIQRTEQGDSAMYLCAGTSENTDTQYFGPGTRLTVL.

As regards this clonotype: This clone may be a read error of a much larger clone one base away. J is TRBJ2-3 and V is TRBV28; 7 bases line up with TRBD2. Germline CDR1 and CDR2: MDHEN and SYDVKM. J lost 3 bases, V lost 7 bases, and 10 bases had no gene match. The CDR3 sequence is 15 residues long. In DNA form, the CDR3 reads TGTGCCAGCATTCCCGGGACTAACGTAACAGATACGCAGTATTTT. Amino acid sequence: CASIPGTNVTDTQYF.

In the case of this clonotype: In this CDR3 the conserved last residue, phenylalanine or tryptophan, is missing, so a read error is likely. The rearrangement joins TRBV4-2 to TRBJ2-1, with D unclear. The germline CDR1 and CDR2 sequences are LGHNA and YNFKEQ. The CDR3 has 18 residues. Deletions cut 0 bases from V and 8 bases from J, with 23 bases between. CDR3 sequence reads: CASSQDIGGATTFDEQFL. The CDR3 DNA reads TGTGCCAGCAGCCAAGATATCGGCGGAGCTACAACCTTCGATGAGCAGTTCTTA.

Turning to this clonotype: A much bigger clone sits one base away, suggesting this may be a read error. This chain joins TRBV28 and TRBJ2-1; D is ambiguous. Germline V gene data show CDR1 as MDHEN and CDR2 as SYDVKM. The CDR3 spans 13 residues. The ends were cut back, 5 bases at V and 7 bases at J, with 12 bases in the middle. The CDR3 nucleotides are TGTGCCAGCAGTCTCGGGCTGTCGAATGAGCAGTTCTTC. Amino acid sequence: CASSLGLSNEQFF.

As to this clonotype: A read error is likely, as this CDR3 ends without the conserved phenylalanine or tryptophan. The limits of the CDR3 on the DNA are not certain, so only TCRdb's listed CDR3 is given. The chain couples TRBV11-1 to TRBJ1-2. The CDR3 numbers 14 amino acids, ends counted. Germline lookup yields CDR1 SGHAT and CDR2 FQDESV (reference sequence). The CDR3 sequence is CASSHSGVGYGYIL.

This clonotype was observed a handful of times. A much larger clone is a single base away; this may be a read error. CDR3: CSAELLQGRNTKAFF. DNA for the CDR3: TGCAGTGCCGAACTCCTACAGGGGCGGAACACTAAAGCTTTCTTT. The V gene is TRBV20-1, the J gene TRBJ1-1; TRBD1 matches 7 bases. This CDR3 contains 15 residues. CDR1 and CDR2 from the germline V gene are DFQATT and SNEGSKA (reference sequence).

This clonotype was detected a few times. Given a much more abundant clone one base away, this may be a read error. This chain joins TRBV12-3 or TRBV12-4 and TRBJ1-1; 7 nucleotides match TRBD1. The length of the CDR3 is 13 residues. CDR3 DNA: TGTGCCAGCTGTTTAGTCACAGGGGCCGAAGCTTTCTTT. It is translated as CASCLVTGAEAFF.

The rearrangement joins TRBV28 to TRBJ2-3; D not resolved. Trimming left V 8 bases short and J 5 bases short, with 17 bases between. The CDR3 has 14 residues. Germline loops: CDR1 MDHEN, CDR2 SYDVKM. The CDR3 reads CASGRSEFIDTQYF. The DNA for the CDR3 is TGTGCCAGCGGCCGTTCAGAATTCATAGATACGCAGTATTTT.

In this sample, this clonotype turned up many times. The chain combines TRBV20-1 with TRBJ2-7; D might be TRBD1 (6 bases). This CDR3 contains 11 residues. The V end lost 7 bases, the J end lost 6 bases, and 13 bases lay between the germline ends. Germline-derived CDR1 and CDR2 are DFQATT and SNEGSKA (reference sequence). This CDR3 is CSVRRQAEQYF. The CDR3 region has the DNA TGCAGTGTCAGGAGACAGGCCGAGCAGTACTTC.

Of note for this clonotype: An end of the junction does not agree with germline; a read error may underlie this. The V gene is TRBV6-6, the J gene TRBJ2-3, with unresolved D. CDR1 MNHNY and CDR2 SVGAGI come from the germline V gene (reference sequence). CDR3 length: 15 residues. The CDR3: CVSKKKQASTDTQYF. CDR3 nucleotide sequence: TGTGTCAGCAAAAAAAAGCAGGCTAGCACAGATACGCAGTATTTT.

Remarks on this clonotype: A read error may produce the germline difference seen at one junction end. V usage is TRBV5-4 and J usage is TRBJ1-1; D gene unclear. The germline V gene has CDR1 SGHNT and CDR2 YYREEE (reference sequence). The CDR3 totals 15 residues. CDR3 bases: TGTGCCAGCAGCCCCTCGGCGGGTATGAACATTGAAGCTTTCTTT. Encoded protein: CASSPSAGMNIEAFF.

This clonotype was recorded only once. This chain uses TRBV7-3 with TRBJ2-1, with unresolved D. Germline CDR1 is SGHTA and CDR2 is FQGTGA. This CDR3 has 15 amino acids. The V end was cut by 6 bases, the J end by 1 base, with 13 bases between. The CDR3 sequence: CASRQPRASYNEQFF. The CDR3 region has the DNA TGTGCCAGCAGGCAGCCCCGGGCTTCCTACAATGAGCAGTTCTTC.

This clonotype has just a few counts. This clone may be a read error of a much larger clone one base away. The V call is TRBV13, the J call TRBJ2-5; 7 nucleotides match TRBD2. The CDR3 contains 16 residues. In germline, CDR1 is PRHDT, CDR2 FYEKMQ (reference sequence). V was pared by 5 bases and J by 7 bases, with 16 bases of the junction left unmatched. CDR3 in DNA: TGTGCCAGCAGCCCGCGACAAGCGGGGTCGGGGGTGACCCAGTACTTC. This encodes CASSPRQAGSGVTQYF.

Turning to this clonotype: At one end the junction does not follow the germline gene, possibly because of a read error. J is TRBJ2-6 and V is TRBV29-1, with 7 nucleotides matching TRBD1. The CDR3 loop spans 20 amino acids. Germline V gene sequence: CDR1 SQVTM, CDR2 ANQGSEA. CDR3 protein: CSDEDRDRGRLSSGANVLTF. The CDR3 DNA follows: TGCAGCGATGAAGATCGGGATAGGGGGCGGCTAAGCTCTGGGGCCAACGTCCTGACTTTC.

In regard to this clonotype: Given the absence of the conserved phenylalanine or tryptophan at the CDR3 end, a read error is likely. The V and J genes are TRBV5-6 and TRBJ2-7; D is possibly TRBD1 or TRBD2 (5 bases each). CDR1 SGHDT and CDR2 YYEEEE come from the germline V gene. This CDR3 region has 12 residues. Written as DNA, the CDR3 is TGTGTCAGCACCAGGGACCACTACGAGCAGTACTCC. This gives the protein CVSTRDHYEQYS.

The V call is TRBV24-1, the J call TRBJ2-1, with D perhaps TRBD1 (6 bases). Trimming cost V 9 bases and J 6 bases, with 14 bases left between them. This CDR3 contains 13 residues. Germline loops: CDR1 KGHDR, CDR2 SFDVKD. In DNA, the CDR3 is TGTGCCACCCGTAGGTCAGGGGTCAATGAGCAGTTCTTC. Translating it yields CATRRSGVNEQFF.

On this clonotype: Relative to the germline gene, one junction end is altered; a read error may explain this. This chain joins TRBV6-5 and TRBJ2-7; the match to TRBD1 covers 8 bases. CDR1 MNHEY and CDR2 SVGAGI come from the germline V gene. The CDR3 sequence is 15 residues long. For the CDR3, the DNA is TGTGCCAACAGTTACCGGGGACAGGATGGCTACGAGCAGTACTTC. Its protein is CANSYRGQDGYEQYF.

This clonotype appeared once. The junction differs from germline at one of its ends, possibly a read error. This chain uses TRBV6-5 with TRBJ2-7; weak D call: TRBD2 (6 bases). Germline CDR1 MNHEY, CDR2 SVGAGI. This CDR3 comprises 14 residues. CDR3 sequence: CACSCRETHYEQYF. CDR3 DNA sequence: TGTGCCTGCAGTTGCCGGGAGACCCACTACGAGCAGTACTTC.

This chain links TRBV28 with TRBJ2-5; weak D call: TRBD2 (5 bases). Trimming stripped 9 bases from V and 5 bases from J, with 22 bases between. The germline CDR1 and CDR2 sequences are MDHEN and SYDVKM. The CDR3 totals 15 residues. The CDR3 coding sequence is TGTGCCAGTAGCCTACTGGCGGGTGATAAGGAGACCCAGTACTTC. Its protein is CASSLLAGDKETQYF.

This clonotype was observed at least ten times. The chain joins TRBV12-5 to TRBJ2-2; 8 bases are a match to TRBD1. V dropped 2 bases and J dropped 5; count of bases not matched to a gene: 4. The CDR3 length is 15 residues. Germline values: CDR1 LGHNT, CDR2 FRNRAP. CDR3 nucleotides: TGTGCTAGTGGTTTGTCCACAGGGGGAACCGGGGAGCTGTTTTTT. Protein sequence: CASGLSTGGTGELFF.

With regard to this clonotype: The junction and the germline gene differ at one end; a read error may be behind it. The rearrangement uses TRBV11-2 and TRBJ2-2; tentatively, D is TRBD2 (5 bases). The CDR3 runs 11 residues. In germline, CDR1 is SGHAT, CDR2 FQNNGV. Here the CDR3 reads CASSLSGEPFF. CDR3 bases: TGTGCCAGCAGCTTATCCGGGGAGCCGTTTTTT. Variable domain in full (rest from reference TRBV11-2 and TRBJ2-2): EAGVAQSPRYKIIEKRQSVAFWCNPISGHATLYWYQQILGQGPKLLIQFQNNGVVDDSQLPKDRFSAERLKGVDSTLKIQPAKLEDSAVYLCASSLSGEPFFGEGSRLTVL.

This clonotype was seen ten or more times. The chain couples TRBV6-1 to TRBJ1-5; TRBD1 matches 8 bases. With V trimmed by 0 bases and J by 6 bases, 7 bases remained unmatched. The CDR3 covers 16 residues. Per the germline V gene, CDR1 is MNHNS and CDR2 is SASEGT. CDR3 bases: TGTGCCAGCAGTGAAGCGGACAGGGTAGAAGTTCAGCCCCAGCATTTT. Protein: CASSEADRVEVQPQHF.